This entry features one T cell receptor beta chain sequence. Molecular barcoding with unique molecular identifiers was used for the TCRbeta library. Using its own MiXCR run on the PCR reads, TCRdb lists one record per CDR3 protein. The table includes about 540,000 distinct CDR3 sequences, 15% to 20% detected once. The entry originates in a study of T-cell reconstitution after alpha-beta-depleted transplantation in children. The germline gives CDR1 SGDLS, CDR2 YYNGEE. CDR3 length equals 13 residues. Trimming removed 3 bases at V and 5 bases at J, with 9 bases between. This clonotype originated in a human donor who donated a stem cell graft to a child with acute lymphoblastic leukemia. The chain is built from TRBV9 and TRBJ1-5; possibly TRBD1 for D (5 bases). The sequences come from PBMCs from the stem cell graft donor, collected from the stem cell graft. Written as DNA, the CDR3 is TGTGCCAGCAGCGCCTGGGGGGATCAGCCCCAGCATTTT. Amino acid sequence: CASSAWGDQPQHF.